This is a list of T cell receptor beta chains from one sample in a study of beta chain features in type 1 diabetes. Method: immunoSEQ multiplex PCR; TCRdb's copy keeps in-frame clones and lacks some. The sample holds under 500,000 clones, roughly 31% seen once. Sequenced: naive CD4+ T cells from blood. The receptor source for this set is a man between 18 and 29 years old in good health. The CDR3 runs from the conserved cysteine through the conserved F or W. A D gene is named only where the DNA matches it firmly. Expanded clones are given a class, and other clones once, few, many or no size at all.

DNA: TGTGCCAGCAGCGCTACCGGGACAGGGATTTCCTATGGCTACACCTTC; CDR3: CASSATGTGISYGYTF; size: .; J: TRBJ1-2; V: TRBV9; D: TRBD1
DNA: TGTGCCTGGAGGGGTACGCTTGGGCCCTACAATGAGCAGTTCTTC; CDR3: CAWRGTLGPYNEQFF; size: .; J: TRBJ2-1; V: TRBV30; D: .
DNA: TGTGCCAGCGGGAGGGGCCCAGATACGCAGTATTTT; CDR3: CASGRGPDTQYF; size: few; J: TRBJ2-3; V: TRBV6-5; D: TRBD2
DNA: TGCAGCGCCCGACAGGGTGCGGGCTTGCAGTACTTC; CDR3: CSARQGAGLQYF; size: .; J: TRBJ2-7; V: TRBV29-1; D: TRBD1
DNA: TGTGCCTGGACTGGGGTCGGGAGGGCCGTCTCAGATACGCAGTATTTT; CDR3: CAWTGVGRAVSDTQYF; size: .; J: TRBJ2-3; V: TRBV30; D: TRBD2
DNA: TGTGCCAGCAGTATCGACCCCGGACTAGCGGGAGTTATTGAGCAGTTCTTC; CDR3: CASSIDPGLAGVIEQFF; size: .; J: TRBJ2-1; V: TRBV27; D: TRBD2
DNA: TGTGCCATCCGTAGCGGCAGCTCCTACAATGAGCAGTTCTTC; CDR3: CAIRSGSSYNEQFF; size: .; J: TRBJ2-1; V: TRBV10-3; D: .
DNA: TGTGCCAGCTCACCCACTAGCGGGAGCAACGAGCAGTACTTC; CDR3: CASSPTSGSNEQYF; size: .; J: TRBJ2-7; V: TRBV18; D: TRBD2
DNA: TGCGCCAGCAGCTTGGGGGACGCACTGTCCACAGATACGCAGTATTTT; CDR3: CASSLGDALSTDTQYF; size: .; J: TRBJ2-3; V: TRBV5-1; D: .
DNA: TGCAGCGTTGAGGATCCGGGACAGGGCTACTACGAGCAGTACTTC; CDR3: CSVEDPGQGYYEQYF; size: .; J: TRBJ2-7; V: TRBV29-1; D: TRBD1
DNA: TGTGCCATCAAGGGGACGGGGAGCACAGATACGCAGTATTTT; CDR3: CAIKGTGSTDTQYF; size: few; J: TRBJ2-3; V: TRBV10-3; D: .
DNA: TGTGCCAGCAGCTGGACTAGCGGGAGGGCCCGGGATGAGCAGTTCTTC; CDR3: CASSWTSGRARDEQFF; size: .; J: TRBJ2-1; V: TRBV2; D: TRBD2
DNA: TGTGCCAGCAGCGTAGAGGACAGGGCGAACTATGGCTACACCTTC; CDR3: CASSVEDRANYGYTF; size: few; J: TRBJ1-2; V: TRBV9; D: TRBD1
DNA: TGTGCCAGCAGCCAGCGTGGCGGGAGGGCCTCCTACGAGCAGTACTTC; CDR3: CASSQRGGRASYEQYF; size: few; J: TRBJ2-7; V: TRBV14; D: TRBD2
DNA: TGTGCCAGCAGCTTAACGCCTAGCGAGAGACAGTTCTTC; CDR3: CASSLTPSERQFF; size: .; J: TRBJ2-1; V: TRBV7-2; D: .
DNA: TGTGCCAGCAGCTTTGTGGGCGGAGTGGTGGAGACCCAGTACTTC; CDR3: CASSFVGGVVETQYF; size: .; J: TRBJ2-5; V: TRBV7-9; D: .
DNA: TGTGCCAGCAGCCTCGAGGGAGAAGAGACCCAGTACTTC; CDR3: CASSLEGEETQYF; size: once; J: TRBJ2-5; V: TRBV2; D: .
DNA: TGTGCCTGGAGTGTACCGCCTCACTACGAGCAGTACTTC; CDR3: CAWSVPPHYEQYF; size: .; J: TRBJ2-7; V: TRBV30; D: .
DNA: TGTGCCTGGAGCGGGGGCCCGACTGTCCACAATGAGCAGTTCTTC; CDR3: CAWSGGPTVHNEQFF; size: .; J: TRBJ2-1; V: TRBV30; D: .
DNA: TGTGCCAGCAGCTTAGCTGGGACCGAGTACAATGAGCAGTTCTTC; CDR3: CASSLAGTEYNEQFF; size: few; J: TRBJ2-1; V: TRBV11-3; D: .
DNA: TGCAGCTTTTTCCGGACGGGGTACAATGAGCAGTTCTTC; CDR3: CSFFRTGYNEQFF; size: .; J: TRBJ2-1; V: TRBV29-1; D: .
DNA: TGTGCCAGCAGCCCGAGGACTAGCCTAAACGCCTACGAGCAGTACTTC; CDR3: CASSPRTSLNAYEQYF; size: few; J: TRBJ2-7; V: TRBV5-6; D: TRBD2
DNA: TGTGCCTGGAGTGTTCGGGGAGGGCATGGCTACACCTTC; CDR3: CAWSVRGGHGYTF; size: .; J: TRBJ1-2; V: TRBV30; D: .
DNA: TGTGCCAGCAGCTTAGATCCAGGGTATGACCAGTACTTC; CDR3: CASSLDPGYDQYF; size: .; J: TRBJ2-5; V: TRBV7-9; D: .
DNA: TGCGCCAGCAGCCTGGGACTAGCGGAGTACAATGAGCAGTTCTTC; CDR3: CASSLGLAEYNEQFF; size: few; J: TRBJ2-1; V: TRBV5-1; D: TRBD2
DNA: TGTGCCAGCAGTCAAACAGGGGGAGAGGAGCAGTACTTC; CDR3: CASSQTGGEEQYF; size: .; J: TRBJ2-7; V: TRBV7-6; D: TRBD1
DNA: TGTGCCTGGAGCGGGCCCGGGACACACAATGAGCAGTTCTTC; CDR3: CAWSGPGTHNEQFF; size: .; J: TRBJ2-1; V: TRBV30; D: .
DNA: TGTGCCTGGAGGTTCGGAAGACAAGAGACCCAGTACTTC; CDR3: CAWRFGRQETQYF; size: few; J: TRBJ2-5; V: TRBV30; D: .
DNA: TGCAGCGTGTCCGACAGGGGGCTAGTCGGGGAGCTGTTTTTT; CDR3: CSVSDRGLVGELFF; size: .; J: TRBJ2-2; V: TRBV29-1; D: TRBD1
DNA: TGTGCCAGCAGCTTGGGCAAATCCTACGAGCAGTACTTC; CDR3: CASSLGKSYEQYF; size: .; J: TRBJ2-7; V: TRBV13; D: .
DNA: TGTGCCTGGAGTGTACTGTCGGGCGTGGGTCCGTACTTC; CDR3: CAWSVLSGVGPYF; size: few; J: TRBJ2-7; V: TRBV30; D: .
DNA: TGTGCCAGCAGCTCGACCGAGACCCAGTACTTC; CDR3: CASSSTETQYF; size: .; J: TRBJ2-5; V: TRBV7-9; D: .
DNA: TGTGCCTGGAGCACCGGCAGCCGCTCCTACAATGAGCAGTTCTTC; CDR3: CAWSTGSRSYNEQFF; size: few; J: TRBJ2-1; V: TRBV30; D: .
DNA: TGTGCCAGCAGCTCCTCACGTACGCAGTATTTT; CDR3: CASSSSRTQYF; size: few; J: TRBJ2-3; V: TRBV7-2; D: .
DNA: TGCAGCGTCACGGGACAGACAGATACGCAGTATTTT; CDR3: CSVTGQTDTQYF; size: .; J: TRBJ2-3; V: TRBV29-1; D: TRBD1
DNA: TGTGCCAGCAGTTTAACAGGATTCTATGGCTACACCTTC; CDR3: CASSLTGFYGYTF; size: .; J: TRBJ1-2; V: TRBV27; D: .
DNA: TGTGCCAGCATTTTCAGGGCTAGCGGGGTTTACGAGCAGTACTTC; CDR3: CASIFRASGVYEQYF; size: once; J: TRBJ2-7; V: TRBV2; D: TRBD2
DNA: TGTGCCAGCAGCCCCGGGACTAGCGCCTCCTACGAGCAGTACTTC; CDR3: CASSPGTSASYEQYF; size: .; J: TRBJ2-7; V: TRBV7-2; D: TRBD2
DNA: TGCAGCGTGGGACGGCCCCAAGAGACCCAGTACTTC; CDR3: CSVGRPQETQYF; size: few; J: TRBJ2-5; V: TRBV29-1; D: .
DNA: TGTGCCAGCAGCGTATCAACTTGGCAGTATTTT; CDR3: CASSVSTWQYF; size: few; J: TRBJ2-3; V: TRBV13; D: .
DNA: TGTGCCAGCAGCTTGGCTAGCGGCGCTCCACGTGGGACCCAGTACTTC; CDR3: CASSLASGAPRGTQYF; size: .; J: TRBJ2-5; V: TRBV11-1; D: TRBD2
DNA: TGTGCCAGCAGTTTAGGATCAGCCTGGAGGGATACGCAGTATTTT; CDR3: CASSLGSAWRDTQYF; size: few; J: TRBJ2-3; V: TRBV28; D: .
DNA: TGTGCCTGGAGTGGGGACGGGAGCTACGAGCAGTACTTC; CDR3: CAWSGDGSYEQYF; size: .; J: TRBJ2-7; V: TRBV30; D: .
DNA: TGCGCCAGCAGTCCGGGACAGGGGGCCGTTAGCAATCAGCCCCAGCATTTT; CDR3: CASSPGQGAVSNQPQHF; size: .; J: TRBJ1-5; V: TRBV4-1; D: TRBD1
DNA: TGTGCCAGCAGTGAGGAGCGGAAAGCGGTCGGGACCCAGTACTTC; CDR3: CASSEERKAVGTQYF; size: .; J: TRBJ2-5; V: TRBV6-1; D: .
DNA: TGTGCCAGCAGCTTAGTCCTCCAACTAGCGGGGATTGGAGAGACCCAGTACTTC; CDR3: CASSLVLQLAGIGETQYF; size: .; J: TRBJ2-5; V: TRBV7-2; D: TRBD2
DNA: TGTGCCAGCAGTCTCTACGGGGACGGTAATGAAAAACTGTTTTTT; CDR3: CASSLYGDGNEKLFF; size: .; J: TRBJ1-4; V: TRBV25-1; D: .
DNA: TGCAGCGTTGGGAGACAAGGGCCCTCCTACGAGCAGTACTTC; CDR3: CSVGRQGPSYEQYF; size: .; J: TRBJ2-7; V: TRBV29-1; D: .
DNA: TGTGCCAGCTGTAGCGGACACACCGGGGAGCTGTTTTTT; CDR3: CASCSGHTGELFF; size: few; J: TRBJ2-2; V: TRBV9; D: .
DNA: TGTGCCAGCAGTCAGAGTTCCGGGGAGCTGTTTTTT; CDR3: CASSQSSGELFF; size: once; J: TRBJ2-2; V: TRBV6-6; D: .
DNA: TGTGCCAGCTCACCATATATGGGACCTAATCAGCCCCAGCATTTT; CDR3: CASSPYMGPNQPQHF; size: few; J: TRBJ1-5; V: TRBV18; D: .
DNA: TGTGCCAGCAGCTTGGACTTTAGCACAGATACGCAGTATTTT; CDR3: CASSLDFSTDTQYF; size: .; J: TRBJ2-3; V: TRBV7-2; D: .
DNA: TGTGCCAGCAGTGAATATAGATTAGCGGGAGGAACCGGGGAGCTGTTTTTT; CDR3: CASSEYRLAGGTGELFF; size: .; J: TRBJ2-2; V: TRBV25-1; D: TRBD2
DNA: TGCGCCAGCAGGGATATTTCACGGGGCAGGTATGGCTACACCTTC; CDR3: CASRDISRGRYGYTF; size: .; J: TRBJ1-2; V: TRBV4-1; D: .